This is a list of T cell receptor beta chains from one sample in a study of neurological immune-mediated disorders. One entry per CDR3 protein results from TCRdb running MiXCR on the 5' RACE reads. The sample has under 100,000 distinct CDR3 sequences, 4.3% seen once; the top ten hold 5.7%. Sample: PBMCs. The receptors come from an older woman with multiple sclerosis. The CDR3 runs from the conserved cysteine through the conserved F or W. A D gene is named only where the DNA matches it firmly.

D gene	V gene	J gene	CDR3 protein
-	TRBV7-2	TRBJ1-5	CASRPGVLGPQHF
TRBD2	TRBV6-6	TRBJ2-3	CASSSSGLAGGRGDTQYF
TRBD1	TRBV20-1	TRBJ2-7	CSARDADRGDYEQYF
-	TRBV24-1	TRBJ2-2	CATSDWSGGELFF
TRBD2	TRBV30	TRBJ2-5	CAWSPGPLAGAPEETQYF
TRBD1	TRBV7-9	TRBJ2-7	CASSFGTGAYEQYF
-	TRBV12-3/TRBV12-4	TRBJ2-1	CASSFFLGGGPNEQFF
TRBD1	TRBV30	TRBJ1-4	CAWSVRGGGEKLFF
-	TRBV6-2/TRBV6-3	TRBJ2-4	CASRDTHQGLAKNIQYF
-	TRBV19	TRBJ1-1	CASSRRVLAEAFF
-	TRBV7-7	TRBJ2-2	CASGAAANTGELFF
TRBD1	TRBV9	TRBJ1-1	CASSAGLQGITEAFF
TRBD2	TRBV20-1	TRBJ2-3	CSARGGLVPDTQYF
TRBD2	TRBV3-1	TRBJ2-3	CASLQRGATDTQYF
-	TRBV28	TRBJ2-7	CATGGTALVKYF
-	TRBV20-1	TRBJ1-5	CSATRWGGDQPQHF
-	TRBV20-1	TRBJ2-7	CSAGEGYEQYF
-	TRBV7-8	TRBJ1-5	CASSVGGGGGVNQPQHF
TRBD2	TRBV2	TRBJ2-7	CASSDGGLDATYEQYF
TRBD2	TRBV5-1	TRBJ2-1	CASTSGGSYNEQFF
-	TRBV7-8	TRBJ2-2	CASSLDPSTGELFF
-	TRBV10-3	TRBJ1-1	CAISGGTVNTEAFF
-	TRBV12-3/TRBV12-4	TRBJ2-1	CASRPSGTAYNEQFF
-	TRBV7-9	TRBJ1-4	CAWTLVLQSNEKLFF
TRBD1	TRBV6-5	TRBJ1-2	CASTKGAPSGYTF
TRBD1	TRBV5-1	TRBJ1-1	CASSSNGQGEDTEAFF
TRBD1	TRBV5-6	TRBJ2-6	CASSAQPGTVYSGANVLTF
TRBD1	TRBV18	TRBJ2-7	CASSLQGDMYEQYF
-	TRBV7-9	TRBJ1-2	CASSLEGGGNYGYTF
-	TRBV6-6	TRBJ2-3	CASSYSAGTDTQYF
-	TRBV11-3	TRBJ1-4	CASSRGSGEKLFF
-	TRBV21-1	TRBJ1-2	CASSNNLGQGALNYGYTF
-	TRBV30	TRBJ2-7	CAWNRGFPYEQYF
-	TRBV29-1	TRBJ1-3	CSVALSGSGNTIYF
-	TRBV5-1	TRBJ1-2	CASSSDGYYGYTF
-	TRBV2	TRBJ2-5	CASSDGGTETQYF
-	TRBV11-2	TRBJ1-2	CASSLVSGVEGYTF
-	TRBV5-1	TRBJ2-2	CASSLDGSSTGELFF
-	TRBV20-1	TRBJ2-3	CSPVEGSTDTQYF
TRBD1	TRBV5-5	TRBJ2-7	CASSFRTGGEQYF
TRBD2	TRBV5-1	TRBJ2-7	CASSFQQSGGYEQYF
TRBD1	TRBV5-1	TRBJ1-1	CASMGQGAIGTEAFF
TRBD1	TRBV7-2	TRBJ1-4	CASSYDRAKLFF
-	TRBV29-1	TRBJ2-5	CSVCGGLETQYF